Given below is one T cell receptor beta chain in context. This clonotype occurred many times. It lacks a known antigen. No base quality information exists; no much larger clone differs at one position. Libraries were made using 5' RACE. The instrument given in TCRdb is Illumina HiSeq 2000. A universal primer binding site was introduced by template switching, and a unique molecular identifier was present in the final cDNA, enabling accurate counting of TCR cDNA molecules. First-strand cDNA for TCR alpha and beta chains was synthesized from specific primers in the conserved constant-segment region. To control for contamination, each cDNA library was double barcoded with a SMART-Mk sample barcode plus Illumina barcodes. TruSeq adapter sequences along with Illumina sample barcodes were introduced in two successive PCR steps. The Illumina HiSeq platform was used with custom primers to sequence TCR alpha and beta cDNA libraries. For the original study's pipeline: MiGEC processed the raw reads to extract unique molecular identifiers, while MiXCR was used to determine the CDR3 positions. For each individual, recombination models were inferred using an EM algorithm with the repgenHMM and IGoR tools. The analysis of shared clonotypes was done with the tcR package in R, with sharing normalized by the product of cloneset sizes. To study raw recombination free of thymic and clonal selection effects, out-of-frame nonproductive sequences were analyzed. TCRdb cleaned the public reads at Q25 with fastp, built clones with MiXCR and kept in-frame beta chains. Each CDR3 protein appears once, grouped with its most common genes and DNA. The authors' filters were not applied to this entry. This sample is represented by 260,000 or so distinct CDR3 sequences; approximately 7.9% of them were singletons. Clones ranked in the top ten supply under 7% of the sample.

Per the germline V gene, SQVTM is the CDR1 and ANQGSEA is the CDR2. V ends up 1 base short and J 4 bases short, with an unmatched junction base count of 6. The CDR3 holds 15 amino acids from the cysteine to the phenylalanine. The kept DNA is CDR3 alone, 45 bases in frame from the first base. The data were taken from a study of identical twins (dated by TCRdb to about 2016). For the study in its entirety: TCR alpha and beta repertoires from monozygotic twins, unrelated adults of various ages and cord blood were deep-sequenced to test whether fetal clonotypes persist. To rule out contamination, the twin experiments were replicated at different times with different library preparation protocols. The study at large found these results: In monozygotic twins, out-of-frame TCR alpha sharing was systematically underestimated by recombination models, although the models agreed with sharing between unrelated individuals. Excess twin sharing in beta out-of-frame sequences was weaker because fewer shared sequences lowered the signal-to-noise ratio. Zero-insertion analyses could be partly confounded by invariant T cells such as MAIT and iNKT, although diverse VJ usage argued against such confounding for most clonotypes. Conclusions relied on cross-sectional statistical analysis, since the same donors could not be followed over many years. Fewer insertions were carried by abundant cord blood beta clonotypes; a weaker similar trend was observed in young adult naive repertoires, while no such trend was observed in memory repertoires. Out-of-frame TCR alpha sequences shared between twins showed an excess of low generation-probability sequences compared with coincidental sharing between unrelated individuals.

Only healthy Caucasian donors were included. Three pairs of female monozygotic twins, all aged 18 to 29 years, were included in the twin cohort. Positive isolation kits from Invitrogen were used to isolate CD4+ and CD8+ T cell populations. These data also featured in a second study, about yellow fever vaccine responses in identical twins. As that second paper reports: The authors reported that the T cell response to vaccination in identical twins appeared partly convergent and partly personalized. Focusing on identical twins, the study followed the T cell clones that responded to the vaccine, and did so with precision.

This clonotype originated in a woman younger than 35 in good health. Sequencing was performed on CD8+ T cells sorted from blood. The chain links TRBV29-1 with TRBJ1-2; a stretch of 10 junction bases matches TRBD1. The DNA reads TGCAGCGTTGAAGGACAGGGGGCCGACGGCTATGGCTACACCTTC. Its translation is CSVEGQGADGYGYTF.